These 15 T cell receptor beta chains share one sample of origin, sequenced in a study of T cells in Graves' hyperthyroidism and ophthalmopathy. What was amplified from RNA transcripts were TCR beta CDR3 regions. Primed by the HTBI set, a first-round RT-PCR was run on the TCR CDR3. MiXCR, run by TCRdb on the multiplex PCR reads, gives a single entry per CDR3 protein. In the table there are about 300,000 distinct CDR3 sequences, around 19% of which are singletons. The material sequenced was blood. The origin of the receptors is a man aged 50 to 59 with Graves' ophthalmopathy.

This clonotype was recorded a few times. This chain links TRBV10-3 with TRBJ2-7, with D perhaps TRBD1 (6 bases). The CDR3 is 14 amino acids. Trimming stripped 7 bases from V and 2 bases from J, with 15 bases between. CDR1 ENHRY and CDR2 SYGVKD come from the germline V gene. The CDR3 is CAITNPDRAYEQYF. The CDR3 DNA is TGTGCCATCACCAACCCGGACAGAGCCTACGAGCAGTACTTC.

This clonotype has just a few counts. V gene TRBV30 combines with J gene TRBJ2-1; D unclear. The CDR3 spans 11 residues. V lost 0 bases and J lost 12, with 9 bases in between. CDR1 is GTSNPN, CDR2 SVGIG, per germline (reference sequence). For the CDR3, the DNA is TGTGCCTGGAGTGTATCCTGGGGGCAGTTCTTC. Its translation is CAWSVSWGQFF.

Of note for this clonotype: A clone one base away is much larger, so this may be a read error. This CDR3 is CASGGYGNQPQHF. As DNA, the CDR3 is TGTGCCAGCGGTGGCTATGGCAATCAGCCCCAGCATTTT. The rearrangement uses TRBV2 and TRBJ1-5; no clear D. Germline V gene data show CDR1 as SNHLY and CDR2 as FYNNEI. V gave up 8 bases and J gave up 2 bases, with 10 bases separating them. The CDR3 runs to 13 residues.

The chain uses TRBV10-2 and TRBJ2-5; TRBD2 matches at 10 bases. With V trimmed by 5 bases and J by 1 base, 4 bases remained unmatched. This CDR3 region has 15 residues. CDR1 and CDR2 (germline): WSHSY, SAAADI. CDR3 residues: CASSQLAGFQETQYF. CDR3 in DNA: TGCGCCAGCAGTCAACTAGCGGGGTTCCAAGAGACCCAGTACTTC.

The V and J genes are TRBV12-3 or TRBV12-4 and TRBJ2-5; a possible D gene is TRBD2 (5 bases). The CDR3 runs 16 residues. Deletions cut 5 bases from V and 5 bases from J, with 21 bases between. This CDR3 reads CASSHGDVQPGETQYF. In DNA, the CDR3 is TGTGCCAGCAGTCACGGCGACGTCCAACCGGGGGAGACCCAGTACTTC.

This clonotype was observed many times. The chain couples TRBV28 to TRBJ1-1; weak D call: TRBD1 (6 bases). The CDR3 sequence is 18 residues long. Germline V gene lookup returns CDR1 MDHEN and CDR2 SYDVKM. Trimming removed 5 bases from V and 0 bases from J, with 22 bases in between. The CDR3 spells CASSPQLGDKTMNTEAFF. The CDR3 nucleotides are TGTGCCAGCAGTCCCCAACTAGGGGACAAGACGATGAACACTGAAGCTTTCTTT.

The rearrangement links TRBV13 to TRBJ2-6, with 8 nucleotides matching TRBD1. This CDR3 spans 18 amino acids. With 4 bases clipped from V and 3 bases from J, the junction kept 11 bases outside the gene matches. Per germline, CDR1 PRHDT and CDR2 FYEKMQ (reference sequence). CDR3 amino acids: CASSSEQGAPSGANVLTF. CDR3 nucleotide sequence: TGTGCCAGCAGCTCAGAGCAGGGGGCGCCTAGTGGGGCCAACGTCCTGACTTTC.

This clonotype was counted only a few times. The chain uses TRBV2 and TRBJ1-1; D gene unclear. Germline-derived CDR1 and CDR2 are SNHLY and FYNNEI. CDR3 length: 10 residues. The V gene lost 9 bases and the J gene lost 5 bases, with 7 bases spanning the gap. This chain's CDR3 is CARDGTEAFF. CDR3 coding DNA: TGTGCCAGGGACGGGACTGAAGCTTTCTTT.

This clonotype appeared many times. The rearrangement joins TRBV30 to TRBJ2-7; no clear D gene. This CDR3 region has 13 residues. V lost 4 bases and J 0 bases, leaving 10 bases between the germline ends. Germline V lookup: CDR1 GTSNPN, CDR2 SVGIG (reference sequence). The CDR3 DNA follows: TGTGCCTGGAAGATGCAAAGCTCCTACGAGCAGTACTTC. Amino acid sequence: CAWKMQSSYEQYF.

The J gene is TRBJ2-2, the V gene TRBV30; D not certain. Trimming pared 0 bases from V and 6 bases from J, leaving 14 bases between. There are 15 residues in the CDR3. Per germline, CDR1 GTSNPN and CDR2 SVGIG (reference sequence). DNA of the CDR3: TGTGCCTGGAGTGTAAAGGGTCCTAGGCCCGGGGAGCTGTTTTTT. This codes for CAWSVKGPRPGELFF.

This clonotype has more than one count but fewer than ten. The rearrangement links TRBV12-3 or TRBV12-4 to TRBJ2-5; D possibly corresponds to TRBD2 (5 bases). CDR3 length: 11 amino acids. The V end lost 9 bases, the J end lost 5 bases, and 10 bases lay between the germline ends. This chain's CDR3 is CASMGSETQYF. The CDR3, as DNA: TGTGCCAGTATGGGGAGTGAGACCCAGTACTTC.

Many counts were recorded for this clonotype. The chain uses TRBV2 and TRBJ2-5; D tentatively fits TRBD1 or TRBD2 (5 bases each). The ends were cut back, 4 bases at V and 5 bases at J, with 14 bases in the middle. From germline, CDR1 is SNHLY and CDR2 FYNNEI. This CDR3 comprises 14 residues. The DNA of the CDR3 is TGTGCCAGCAGTGCGACCTCCTGGGGGGAGACCCAGTACTTC. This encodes CASSATSWGETQYF.

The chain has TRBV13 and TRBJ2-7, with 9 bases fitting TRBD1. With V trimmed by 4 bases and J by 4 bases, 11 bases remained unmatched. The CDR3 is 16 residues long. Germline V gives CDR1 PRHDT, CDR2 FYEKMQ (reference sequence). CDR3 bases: TGTGCCAGCAGCTCGACCCATGGACAGGGGCCTTACGAGCAGTACTTC. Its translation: CASSSTHGQGPYEQYF. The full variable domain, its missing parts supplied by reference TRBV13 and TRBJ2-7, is AAGVIQSPRHLIKEKRETATLKCYPIPRHDTVYWYQQGPGQDPQFLISFYEKMQSDKGSIPDRFSAQQFSDYHSELNMSSLELGDSALYFCASSSTHGQGPYEQYFGPGTRLTVT.

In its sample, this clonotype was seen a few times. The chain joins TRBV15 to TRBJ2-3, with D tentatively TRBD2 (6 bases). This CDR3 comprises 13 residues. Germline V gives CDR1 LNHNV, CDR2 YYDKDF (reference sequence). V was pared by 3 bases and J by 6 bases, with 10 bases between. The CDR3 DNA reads TGTGCCACCAGCAGTAATGGGGGGGATACGCAGTATTTT. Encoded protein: CATSSNGGDTQYF.

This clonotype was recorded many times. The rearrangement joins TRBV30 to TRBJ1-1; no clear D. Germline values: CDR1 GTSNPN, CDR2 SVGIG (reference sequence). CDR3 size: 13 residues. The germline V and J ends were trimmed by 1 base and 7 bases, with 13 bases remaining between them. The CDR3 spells CAWSGIGPGEAFF. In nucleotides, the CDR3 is TGTGCCTGGAGTGGAATTGGGCCAGGTGAAGCTTTCTTT.